The 28 T cell receptor beta chains given below trace back to one sample, sequenced in a study of blood T cell repertoires in COVID-19. TCRdb's table, derived via immunoSEQ multiplex PCR, lists solely in-frame clones and lacks some. The profile shows over 150,000 clones, 84% of them singletons. The sequencing input was PBMCs or T cells enriched from blood (not recorded which). Every receptor here comes from a man aged 35 to 55 who had recovered from COVID-19.

The V call is TRBV19, the J call TRBJ1-2, with 7 positions matching TRBD1. The germline V gene encodes CDR1 LNHDA and CDR2 SQIVND (reference sequence). The CDR3 is 14 amino acids. The V gene end was trimmed by 7 bases and the J gene end by 7 bases; junction bases not matched to a gene: 12. The CDR3 loop reads CASTPGTVPLGYTF. The CDR3 bases are TGTGCCAGTACACCCGGGACAGTTCCCCTTGGCTACACCTTC.

V usage is TRBV7-8 and J usage is TRBJ2-7, with 9 bases that match TRBD1. CDR3 size: 16 residues. The germline V gene encodes CDR1 SGHVS and CDR2 FQNEAQ. Trimming took 4 bases from V and 3 from J; bases not matched to a gene: 10. The CDR3 DNA sequence: TGTGCCAGCAGCTCCATTACAGGGGGCGGCGGCTACGAGCAGTACTTC. Translation gives CASSSITGGGGYEQYF.

The chain couples TRBV10-3 to TRBJ2-1; D ambiguous. CDR1 is ENHRY, CDR2 SYGVKD, per germline. This CDR3 is built from 15 residues. V lost 8 bases to trimming and J lost 5 bases, with 19 bases between them. The CDR3 reads CAIGKSLALNNEQFF. The CDR3 coding sequence is TGTGCCATCGGCAAATCCTTGGCCTTAAACAATGAGCAGTTCTTC.

With respect to this clone: A read error may produce the germline difference seen at one junction end. The chain combines TRBV3-1 (or the pseudogene TRBV3-2) with TRBJ2-1; TRBD1 might be the D (6 bases). The CDR3 has 12 amino acids. Germline values: CDR1 LGHDT, CDR2 YNNKEL (reference sequence). CDR3 sequence reads: CASSRRDIPLVF. DNA for the CDR3: TGTGCCAGCAGCCGCCGGGACATCCCGCTAGTCTTC.

The gene calls are TRBV5-1 and TRBJ2-7, with 9 nucleotides matching TRBD1. In germline, CDR1 is SGHRS, CDR2 YFSETQ. CDR3 size: 15 residues. V was clipped by 4 bases and J by 3 bases; unmatched bases: 8. The CDR3 nucleotides read TGCGCCAGCAGCCCGGAGCTGACAGGGGGCTACGAGCAGTACTTC. Protein sequence: CASSPELTGGYEQYF.

This clone has more than one count but fewer than ten. The gene calls are TRBV3-1 (or the pseudogene TRBV3-2) and TRBJ1-2; TRBD1 is a possible D gene (5 bases). The CDR3 length is 15 residues. CDR1 LGHDT and CDR2 YNNKEL come from the germline V gene (reference sequence). V dropped 4 bases and J dropped 4 bases, with 16 bases sitting between them. In DNA form, the CDR3 reads TGTGCCAGCAGCCTATCGCTACAGGTGGGCTATGGCTACACCTTC. This translates into CASSLSLQVGYGYTF.

The V and J genes are TRBV9 and TRBJ2-7; 8 bases align to TRBD1. Trimming took 0 bases from V and 7 from J; bases not matched to a gene: 3. This CDR3 is built from 13 residues. Per the germline V gene, CDR1 is SGDLS and CDR2 is YYNGEE. CDR3 amino acids: CASSVGGQAEQYF. CDR3 coding DNA: TGTGCCAGCAGCGTAGGGGGACAGGCGGAGCAGTACTTC.

The V call is TRBV19, the J call TRBJ1-2; D perhaps matches TRBD1 (5 bases). V lost 4 bases and J 4 bases, leaving 16 bases between the germline ends. The CDR3 runs 15 residues. Germline CDR1 reads LNHDA; CDR2 reads SQIVND (reference sequence). DNA for the CDR3: TGTGCCAGTAGTACGCGGACATTATCCAGCTATGGCTACACCTTC. It specifies CASSTRTLSSYGYTF.

J is TRBJ1-1 and V is TRBV29-1; 8 bases agree with TRBD1. The ends lost 5 bases at V and 0 bases at J; junction bases unmatched: 2. The CDR3 sequence is 13 residues long. Germline V gene sequence: CDR1 SQVTM, CDR2 ANQGSEA. CDR3 loop: CSVMGQVNTEAFF. The CDR3 bases are TGCAGCGTTATGGGACAGGTGAACACTGAAGCTTTCTTT.

This clone has only one observation. CDR3 DNA sequence: TGTGCCATCAGTGAGTCGCAGGTTGCAACTAATGAAAAACTGTTTTTT. As protein: CAISESQVATNEKLFF. The chain recombines TRBV10-3 with TRBJ1-4; D is uncertain. V was pared by 0 bases and J by 0 bases, with 8 bases between. The CDR3 is made up of 16 amino acids. The V gene's germline CDR1 is ENHRY and CDR2 SYGVKD.

The V gene is TRBV4-2, the J gene TRBJ2-3; D remains unclear. The CDR3 consists of 13 residues. Between the trimmed V and J ends, which lost 4 bases and 5 bases, there was a span of 10 bases. Germline V lookup: CDR1 LGHNA, CDR2 YNFKEQ. The DNA for the CDR3 is TGTGCCAGCAGCCCGTGGCTTGTAGATACGCAGTATTTT. Residues: CASSPWLVDTQYF.

V and J are TRBV7-3 and TRBJ2-2; D uncertain. The CDR3 has 15 amino acids. Per the germline V gene, CDR1 is SGHTA and CDR2 is FQGTGA. V was shortened by 1 base and J by 1 base, with 7 bases between the two germline ends. The DNA for the CDR3 is TGTGCCAGCAGCTTAAACAGCCAGAACACCGGGGAGCTGTTTTTT. Translation: CASSLNSQNTGELFF.

Here the CDR3 reads CASSPGQGVTEAFF. The CDR3 DNA sequence: TGTGCCAGCAGCCCTGGACAGGGAGTCACTGAAGCTTTCTTT. The chain combines TRBV7-8 with TRBJ1-1, with 8 bases identical to TRBD1. CDR1 is SGHVS and CDR2 is FQNEAQ in the germline V gene. This CDR3 has 14 amino acids. Germline trimming cut 5 bases from V and 4 bases from J; bases unmatched to any gene: 6.

This clone has just one count. J is TRBJ2-2 and V is TRBV9, with 10 positions matching TRBD2. This CDR3 contains 16 residues. The V segment lost 1 base and the J segment 0 bases; nucleotides outside the gene matches: 0. Germline V CDR1 and CDR2: SGDLS, YYNGEE. The CDR3 here is CASSVTSGANTGELFF. The CDR3 DNA sequence: TGTGCCAGCAGCGTAACTAGCGGGGCGAACACCGGGGAGCTGTTTTTT.

This chain connects TRBV28 to TRBJ1-1; no clear D gene. V lost 3 bases to trimming and J lost 9 bases, with 11 bases between them. The CDR3 runs 12 residues. Germline values: CDR1 MDHEN, CDR2 SYDVKM. The CDR3 bases are TGTGCCAGCAGTTTGATCGGGAGTAAAGCTTTCTTT. This encodes CASSLIGSKAFF.

The chain links TRBV3-1 (or the pseudogene TRBV3-2) to TRBJ1-2; D possibly corresponds to TRBD1 (6 bases). Germline V lookup: CDR1 LGHDT, CDR2 YNNKEL (reference sequence). Trimming shortened V by 4 bases and J by 6 bases, and 12 bases separated the two germline ends. This CDR3 has 13 residues. CDR3 residues: CASSPTGSNGYTF. The CDR3 DNA follows: TGTGCCAGCAGCCCTACAGGGAGCAATGGCTACACCTTC.

The chain uses TRBV28 and TRBJ2-7, with 13 bases fitting TRBD2. Germline assignment: CDR1 MDHEN and CDR2 SYDVKM. CDR3 length: 16 amino acids. With 6 bases clipped from V and 4 bases from J, the junction kept 9 bases outside the gene matches. CDR3 sequence: CASSLTSGGARYEQYF. The CDR3 DNA reads TGTGCCAGCAGCCTCACTAGCGGGGGGGCCCGTTACGAGCAGTACTTC.

The chain uses TRBV11-1 and TRBJ1-1; D remains unclear. Germline V gene data show CDR1 as SGHAT and CDR2 as FQDESV (reference sequence). The V end was cut by 5 bases, the J end by 1 base, with 8 bases between. The CDR3 has 13 amino acids. The CDR3: CASSPAWNTEAFF. The CDR3 DNA is TGTGCCAGCAGCCCTGCGTGGAACACTGAAGCTTTCTTT. Looking up the rest from reference TRBV11-1 and TRBJ1-1 gives the full variable domain: EAEVAQSPRYKITEKSQAVAFWCDPISGHATLYWYRQILGQGPELLVQFQDESVVDDSQLPKDRFSAERLKGVDSTLKIQPAELGDSAMYLCASSPAWNTEAFFGQGTRLTVV.

The V gene is TRBV5-1, the J gene TRBJ2-1; TRBD2 matches at 7 bases. From germline, CDR1 is SGHRS and CDR2 YFSETQ. Trimming at V came to 3 bases and at J to 8 bases, leaving 14 bases not matched to a gene. The CDR3 covers 16 residues. The CDR3 reads CASSSTSWGWGDEQFF. CDR3 in DNA: TGCGCCAGCAGCTCGACTAGCTGGGGGTGGGGCGATGAGCAGTTCTTC.

This chain joins TRBV20-1 and TRBJ2-1; no firm D call. This CDR3 region has 10 residues. With 0 bases removed from V and 10 bases from J, the gap between germline ends came to 4 bases. Per the germline V gene, CDR1 is DFQATT and CDR2 is SNEGSKA (reference sequence). The CDR3 bases are TGCAGTGCTAGAGAGGAGGAGCAGTTCTTC. As protein: CSAREEEQFF.

This chain uses TRBV28 with TRBJ1-1; TRBD1 aligns across 7 bases. Germline V gene data show CDR1 as MDHEN and CDR2 as SYDVKM. CDR3 size: 19 residues. After removal of 3 bases from V and 3 bases from J, the junction contained 19 bases not matched to a gene. The CDR3 DNA reads as TGTGCCAGCAGTTTGGCGTCCGGGACAGTGGGCTCTTGGGACACTGAAGCTTTCTTT. Translating gives CASSLASGTVGSWDTEAFF.

The chain joins TRBV5-6 to TRBJ1-6; no clear D gene. The V and J ends lost 6 bases and 8 bases respectively, with 15 bases between them. Germline V gene sequence: CDR1 SGHDT, CDR2 YYEEEE. The CDR3 is 14 residues long. This chain's CDR3 is CASTEVRGDSPLHF. The CDR3 coding sequence is TGTGCCAGCACCGAGGTACGAGGAGATTCACCCCTCCACTTT.

This clone was counted a few times. This chain links TRBV15 with TRBJ2-6; D may be TRBD2 (5 bases). The V gene lost 1 base and the J gene lost 2 bases, with 9 bases spanning the gap. The length of the CDR3 is 16 residues. Per germline, CDR1 LNHNV and CDR2 YYDKDF (reference sequence). The CDR3, as DNA: TGTGCCACCAGCAGAGGGAAGGGAGCTGGGGCCAACGTCCTGACTTTC. Protein: CATSRGKGAGANVLTF.

The V and J genes are TRBV2 and TRBJ2-7, with 7 bases fitting TRBD2. Looked up from germline, CDR1 is SNHLY and CDR2 is FYNNEI. The CDR3 totals 12 residues. The ends lost 6 bases at V and 6 bases at J; junction bases unmatched: 5. The CDR3 sequence is CASRGTIFEQYF. The CDR3 nucleotides are TGTGCCAGCAGGGGGACTATCTTCGAGCAGTACTTC.

The chain uses TRBV2 and TRBJ1-4; TRBD1 matches 9 bases. CDR1 SNHLY and CDR2 FYNNEI come from the germline V gene. This CDR3 has 14 amino acids. V was clipped by 6 bases and J by 8 bases; unmatched bases: 7. CDR3 DNA: TGTGCCAGCAGACCCGGGACAGGGAAAGAAAAACTGTTTTTT. It codes for CASRPGTGKEKLFF.

The CDR3 DNA is TGTGCCACCAGTGGAGGTAGGGGAACAGATACGCAGTATTTT. This codes for CATSGGRGTDTQYF. V usage is TRBV24-1 and J usage is TRBJ2-3; possibly TRBD1 for D (5 bases). The CDR3 extends over 14 amino acids. Deletions cut 5 bases from V and 3 bases from J, with 11 bases between. Germline V lookup: CDR1 KGHDR, CDR2 SFDVKD.

The chain uses TRBV24-1 and TRBJ2-7; 7 bases map to TRBD1. With 2 bases clipped from V and 2 bases from J, the junction kept 5 bases outside the gene matches. Germline V gene lookup returns CDR1 KGHDR and CDR2 SFDVKD. There are 15 residues in the CDR3. The CDR3: CATSDSGRGTYEQYF. CDR3 in DNA: TGTGCCACCAGTGATTCGGGCAGGGGGACCTACGAGCAGTACTTC.

The chain links TRBV10-3 to TRBJ1-1; D might be TRBD1 (5 bases). Germline V gene data show CDR1 as ENHRY and CDR2 as SYGVKD. The CDR3 extends over 14 amino acids. V was shortened by 4 bases and J by 0 bases, with 9 bases between the two germline ends. This CDR3 reads CAISASTVNTEAFF. CDR3 nucleotide sequence: TGTGCCATCAGTGCTTCGACAGTGAACACTGAAGCTTTCTTT.